This T cell receptor (beta chain) originates from a study of molecular identifiers for immune sequencing clone quantification. This clonotype was recorded at least ten times. One entry per CDR3 protein results from TCRdb running MiXCR on the PCR reads. The top ten hold about 0.78% of the sample, which has about 510,000 distinct CDR3 sequences, around a fifth seen once. The ends lost 6 bases at V and 0 bases at J; junction bases unmatched: 7. CDR3 length: 15 residues. Sample: naive CD8+ T cells from blood, with Jurkat cell RNA spiked in. The subset: FACS-sorted CD8+CD4-CCR7+CD45RA+ naive T cells. This rearrangement joins TRBV12-3 or TRBV12-4 to TRBJ1-1, with 7 bases aligning to TRBD1. The source of this sequence is a human donor in good health. Some libraries in this study had Jurkat cell RNA spiked in. CDR3 DNA sequence: TGTGCCAGCAGCAAGACGGGACAGATGAACACTGAAGCTTTCTTT. Translation gives CASSKTGQMNTEAFF.